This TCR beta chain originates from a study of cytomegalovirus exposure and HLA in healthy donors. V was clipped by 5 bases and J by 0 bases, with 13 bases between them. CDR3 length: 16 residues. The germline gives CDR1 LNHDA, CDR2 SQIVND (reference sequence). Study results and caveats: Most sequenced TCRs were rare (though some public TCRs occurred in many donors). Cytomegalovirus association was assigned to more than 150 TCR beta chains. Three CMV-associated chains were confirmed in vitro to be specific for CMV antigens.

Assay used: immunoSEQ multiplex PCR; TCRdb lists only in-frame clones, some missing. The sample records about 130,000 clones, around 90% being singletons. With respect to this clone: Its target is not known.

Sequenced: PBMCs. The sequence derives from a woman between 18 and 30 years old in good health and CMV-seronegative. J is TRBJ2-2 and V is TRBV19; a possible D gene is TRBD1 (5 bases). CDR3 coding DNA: TGTGCCAGTAGTGTGACAGAGGTCGCGAACACCGGGGAGCTGTTTTTT. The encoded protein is CASSVTEVANTGELFF.